This TCR beta chain was captured by sequencing in a study of T cells in Graves' hyperthyroidism and ophthalmopathy (dated by TCRdb to the late 2010s). As for the study more broadly: Peripheral blood was collected at initial diagnosis, before any treatment. For training and testing, the roughly 100 patients in the discovery cohort were randomly divided in a 7:3 ratio. After sampling, hyperthyroidism patients received methimazole starting at 30 mg daily, and ophthalmopathy patients received high-dose intravenous methylprednisolone. To identify distinguishing TCR V-J signatures, a discovery cohort of around 100 patients was used, comprising some 45 with Graves' ophthalmopathy and roughly 60 with stable Graves' hyperthyroidism. The study also compared thyroid tissue and blood T-cell repertoires from several Graves' hyperthyroidism patients. Prospective prediction of ophthalmopathy was tested in an independent validation cohort of about 19 hyperthyroidism patients and approximately 17 patients who later progressed to ophthalmopathy. The paper describes TCR Vbeta CDR3 sequencing of 120 to 150 peripheral blood samples, made up of approximately 40 ophthalmopathy patients, roughly 80 hyperthyroidism patients and some 17 progressor patients. Overall study results and their limits: During validation, the model predicted progression to ophthalmopathy a median of about 6.3 months ahead of onset, with 70.59% sensitivity and more than 72% specificity. A 13 V-J signature model separated ophthalmopathy from stable hyperthyroidism, with roughly 88% sensitivity and 81.08% specificity in cross-validation and 80%/75% in testing. No statistical method was used to set the sample size in advance, and investigators knew the group allocation. Most expanded thyroid clonotypes (frequency above 0.001) were also found in blood, which suggests that blood repertoires may mirror thyroid immune responses.

In the case of this clonotype: Its antigen has not been determined. At one of its ends the junction is not consistent with the germline gene, which may arise from a read error.

The germline V gene gives CDR1 as SGHRS and CDR2 as YFSETQ. From cysteine to phenylalanine, the CDR3 is 14 amino acids long. Only CDR3 DNA remains: 42 bases, in frame from the first base. The TCR beta CDR3 regions were amplified from RNA transcripts. For the first round of RT-PCR on the TCR CDR3, the HTBI primer set was used together with the Qiagen OneStep RT-PCR kit. A second multiplex PCR round built the libraries, followed by size selection and purification. Sequencing of the libraries was done on an Illumina HiSeq2000 using paired-end 100 bp reads. As for the original processing: SOAPnuke was used to process the raw data, removing reads that contained adapters or uncalled bases, had a mean Phred below 15, or lacked an exact match to the constant primer or identifier. High-quality paired reads were merged using COPE v1.2.5, and each unique nucleotide sequence was defined as a clonotype. MiTCR v1.1 was used to align the clonotypes against IMGT TRBV, TRBD and TRBJ reference segments. The analysis included only V-J combinations with a frequency above 0.0001, which together covered more than 99% of the repertoires. The TCS score was defined as the ratio of F50 (clonal expansion) to E x V (chaos), calculated using BLOSUM62-based TCRdist between CDR3 peptides within each V-J. Welch's t-statistics and random forest reduced 500 to 550 V-J features to 13, which were used in a naive Bayes classifier (R e1071). The public reads were reprocessed in TCRdb via fastp at Q25 and MiXCR, keeping in-frame beta chains. Identical CDR3 proteins give one entry, which carries the most common genes and DNA. Clone size and V and J calls follow TCRdb, not the original study. The sample has hundreds of thousands of distinct CDR3 sequences on record, just under 20% of them singletons. Together, the top ten hold around 50% of the sample.

Ophthalmopathy patients had moderately to severely active disease, with a Clinical Activity Score of 3 or more, a NOSPECS grade of 4 or more, and a disease duration of less than 3 months. Patients with uncontrolled infections, other autoimmune diseases, pregnancy or lactation were excluded. Diagnoses relied on clinical symptoms, serum thyroxine and TRAb, thyroid ultrasound and orbital computed tomography. PBMCs were separated from under 12 ml of fresh peripheral blood using Ficoll-Paque density gradient centrifugation. Trizol reagent was used to extract total RNA, and RNA quality was then checked on an Agilent 2100 Bioanalyzer.

The rearrangement combines TRBV5-1 with TRBJ2-7; 11 of the junction bases match TRBD2. The receptor was isolated from a man aged 40-55 years with Graves' ophthalmopathy. Sequencing input: blood. The sequenced DNA is TGCACCAGCCGCCCGACTAGCGGGACCTACGAGCAGTACTTC. The encoded protein is CTSRPTSGTYEQYF.